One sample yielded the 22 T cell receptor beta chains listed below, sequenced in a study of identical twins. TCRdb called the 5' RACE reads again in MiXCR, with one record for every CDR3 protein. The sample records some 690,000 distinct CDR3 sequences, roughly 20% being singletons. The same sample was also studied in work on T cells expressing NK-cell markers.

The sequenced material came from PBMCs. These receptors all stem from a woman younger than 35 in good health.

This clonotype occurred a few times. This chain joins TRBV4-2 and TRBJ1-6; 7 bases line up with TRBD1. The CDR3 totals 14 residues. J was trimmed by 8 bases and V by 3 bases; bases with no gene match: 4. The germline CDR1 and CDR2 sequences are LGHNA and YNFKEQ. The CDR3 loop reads CASSHLDRDSPLHF. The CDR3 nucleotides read TGTGCCAGCAGCCACCTCGACAGGGATTCACCCCTCCACTTT.

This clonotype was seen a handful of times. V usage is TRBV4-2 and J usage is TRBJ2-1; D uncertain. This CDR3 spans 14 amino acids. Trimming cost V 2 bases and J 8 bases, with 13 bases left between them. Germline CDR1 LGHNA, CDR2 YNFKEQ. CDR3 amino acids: CASSQPRALHEQFF. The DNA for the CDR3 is TGTGCCAGCAGCCAACCCCGGGCCCTCCATGAGCAGTTCTTC.

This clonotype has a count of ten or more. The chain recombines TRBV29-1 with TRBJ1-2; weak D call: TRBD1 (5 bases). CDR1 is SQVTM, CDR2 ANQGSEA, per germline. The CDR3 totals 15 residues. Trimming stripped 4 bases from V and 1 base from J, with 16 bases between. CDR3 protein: CSVGPDGGGNYGYTF. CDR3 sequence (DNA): TGCAGCGTTGGACCCGACGGGGGTGGTAACTATGGCTACACCTTC. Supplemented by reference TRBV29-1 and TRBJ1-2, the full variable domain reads SAVISQKPSRDICQRGTSLTIQCQVDSQVTMMFWYRQQPGQSLTLIATANQGSEATYESGFVIDKFPISRPNLTFSTLTVSNMSPEDSSIYLCSVGPDGGGNYGYTFGSGTRLTVV.

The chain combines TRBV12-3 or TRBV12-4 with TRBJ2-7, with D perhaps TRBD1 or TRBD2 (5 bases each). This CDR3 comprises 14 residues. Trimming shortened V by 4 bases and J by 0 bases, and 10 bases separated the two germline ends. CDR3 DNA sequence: TGTGCCAGCAGTTATGGGACGGACTCCTACGAGCAGTACTTC. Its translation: CASSYGTDSYEQYF.

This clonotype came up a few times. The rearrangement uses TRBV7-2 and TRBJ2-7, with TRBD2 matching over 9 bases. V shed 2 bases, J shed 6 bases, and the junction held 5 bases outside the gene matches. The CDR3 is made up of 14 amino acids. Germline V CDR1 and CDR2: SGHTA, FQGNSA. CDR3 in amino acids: CASSLLAGRSEQYF. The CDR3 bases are TGTGCCAGCAGCTTACTAGCGGGACGAAGCGAGCAGTACTTC.

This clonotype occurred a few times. The CDR3 is CSAQRRPGEGYEQYF. The CDR3 bases are TGCAGTGCCCAGCGTCGGCCGGGAGAGGGGTACGAGCAGTACTTC. The chain links TRBV20-1 to TRBJ2-7, with a possible D match to TRBD2 (6 bases). The germline gives CDR1 DFQATT, CDR2 SNEGSKA (reference sequence). Trimming took off 6 bases at V and 4 bases at J, with 22 bases between the two ends. CDR3 length: 15 residues.

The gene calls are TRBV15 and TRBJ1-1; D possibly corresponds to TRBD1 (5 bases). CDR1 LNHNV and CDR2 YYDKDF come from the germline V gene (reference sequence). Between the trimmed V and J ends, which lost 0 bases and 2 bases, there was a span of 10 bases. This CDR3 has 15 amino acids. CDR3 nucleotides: TGTGCCACCAGCAGAGACAAGGGGTTAAACACTGAAGCTTTCTTT. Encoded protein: CATSRDKGLNTEAFF.

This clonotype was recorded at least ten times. In nucleotides, the CDR3 is TGTGCCAGCAGCCATAATTTTGGGCCCCAGCATTTT. Translated, it gives CASSHNFGPQHF. The chain links TRBV12-3 or TRBV12-4 to TRBJ1-5; D unclear. V lost 6 bases to trimming and J lost 9 bases, with 12 bases between them. The CDR3 is 12 amino acids.

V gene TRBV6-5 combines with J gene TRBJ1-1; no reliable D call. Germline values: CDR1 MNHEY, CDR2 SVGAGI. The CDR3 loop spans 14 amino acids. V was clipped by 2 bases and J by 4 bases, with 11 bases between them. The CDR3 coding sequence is TGTGCCAGCAGTTACGGCCGCGGGGTCACTGAAGCTTTCTTT. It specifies CASSYGRGVTEAFF.

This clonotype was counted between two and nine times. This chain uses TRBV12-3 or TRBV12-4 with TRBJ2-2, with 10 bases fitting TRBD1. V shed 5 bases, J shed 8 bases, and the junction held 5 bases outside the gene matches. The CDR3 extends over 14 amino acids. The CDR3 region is CASSTGTGAGELFF. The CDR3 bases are TGTGCCAGCAGTACCGGGACAGGGGCTGGGGAGCTGTTTTTT.

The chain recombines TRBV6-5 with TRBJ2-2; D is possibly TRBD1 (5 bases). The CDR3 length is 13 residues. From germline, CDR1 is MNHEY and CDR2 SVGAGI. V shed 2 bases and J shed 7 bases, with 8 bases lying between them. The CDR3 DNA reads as TGTGCCAGCAGTTACAGCCAGGGCGGGGAGCTGTTTTTT. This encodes CASSYSQGGELFF.

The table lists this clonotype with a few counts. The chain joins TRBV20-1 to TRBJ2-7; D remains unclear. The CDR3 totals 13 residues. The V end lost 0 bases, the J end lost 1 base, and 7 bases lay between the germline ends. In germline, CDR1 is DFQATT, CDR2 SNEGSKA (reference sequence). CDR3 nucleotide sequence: TGCAGTGCTAGAGATTTGGATTCCTACGAGCAGTACTTC. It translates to CSARDLDSYEQYF.

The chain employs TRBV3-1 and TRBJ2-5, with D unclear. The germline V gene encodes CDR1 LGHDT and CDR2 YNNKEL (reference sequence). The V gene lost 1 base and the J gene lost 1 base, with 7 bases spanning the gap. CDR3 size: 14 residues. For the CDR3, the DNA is TGTGCCAGCAGCCAAGTGATGGGCCAAGAGACCCAGTACTTC. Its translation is CASSQVMGQETQYF.

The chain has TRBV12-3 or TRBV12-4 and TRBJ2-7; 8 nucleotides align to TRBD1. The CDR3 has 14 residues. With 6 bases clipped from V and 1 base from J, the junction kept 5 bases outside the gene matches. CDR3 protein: CASRSGQESYEQYF. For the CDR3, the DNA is TGTGCCAGCAGATCGGGACAGGAATCCTACGAGCAGTACTTC.

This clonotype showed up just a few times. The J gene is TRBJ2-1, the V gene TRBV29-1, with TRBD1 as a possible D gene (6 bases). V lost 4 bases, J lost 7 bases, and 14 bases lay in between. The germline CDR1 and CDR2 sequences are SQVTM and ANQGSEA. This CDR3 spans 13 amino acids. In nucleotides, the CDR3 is TGCAGCGTTGGGACCCCAGGGGTTAATGAGCAGTTCTTC. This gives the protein CSVGTPGVNEQFF.

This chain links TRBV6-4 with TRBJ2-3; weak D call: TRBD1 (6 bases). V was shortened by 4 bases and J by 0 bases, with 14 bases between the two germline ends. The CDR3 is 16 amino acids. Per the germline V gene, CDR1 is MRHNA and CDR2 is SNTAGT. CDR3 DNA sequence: TGTGCCAGCAGTGGAAGGGACACTTCTAGCACAGATACGCAGTATTTT. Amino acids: CASSGRDTSSTDTQYF.

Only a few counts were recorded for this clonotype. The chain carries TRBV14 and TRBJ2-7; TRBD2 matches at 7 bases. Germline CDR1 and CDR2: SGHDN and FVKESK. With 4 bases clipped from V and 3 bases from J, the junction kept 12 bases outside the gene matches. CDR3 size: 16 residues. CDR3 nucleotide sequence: TGTGCCAGCAGCCCTTTCGGGGGTCTAGCGGACTACGAGCAGTACTTC. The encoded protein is CASSPFGGLADYEQYF.

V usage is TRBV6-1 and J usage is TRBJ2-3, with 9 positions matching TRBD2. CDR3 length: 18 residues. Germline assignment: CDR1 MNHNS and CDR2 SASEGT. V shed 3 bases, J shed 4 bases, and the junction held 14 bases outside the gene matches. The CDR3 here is CASSESLAGPRTADTQYF. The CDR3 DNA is TGTGCCAGCAGTGAGAGTCTAGCGGGGCCGAGAACAGCAGATACGCAGTATTTT.

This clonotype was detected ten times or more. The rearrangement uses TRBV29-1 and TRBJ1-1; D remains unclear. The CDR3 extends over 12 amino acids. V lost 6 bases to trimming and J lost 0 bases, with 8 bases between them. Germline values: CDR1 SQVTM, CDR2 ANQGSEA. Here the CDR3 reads CSVRHMNTEAFF. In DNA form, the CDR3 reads TGCAGCGTCAGACATATGAACACTGAAGCTTTCTTT. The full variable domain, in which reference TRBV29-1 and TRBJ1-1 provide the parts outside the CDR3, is SAVISQKPSRDICQRGTSLTIQCQVDSQVTMMFWYRQQPGQSLTLIATANQGSEATYESGFVIDKFPISRPNLTFSTLTVSNMSPEDSSIYLCSVRHMNTEAFFGQGTRLTVV.

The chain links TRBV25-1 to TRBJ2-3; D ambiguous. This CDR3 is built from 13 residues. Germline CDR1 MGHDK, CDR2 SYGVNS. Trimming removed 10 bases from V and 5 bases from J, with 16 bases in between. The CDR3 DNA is TGTGCCATAGGACCCCTGGTTGGAGATACGCAGTATTTT. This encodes CAIGPLVGDTQYF.

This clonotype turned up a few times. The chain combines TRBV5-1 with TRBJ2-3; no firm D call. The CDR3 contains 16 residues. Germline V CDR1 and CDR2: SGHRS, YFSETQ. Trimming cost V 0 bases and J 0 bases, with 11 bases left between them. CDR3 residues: CASSLAGRASTDTQYF. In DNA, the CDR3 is TGCGCCAGCAGCTTGGCCGGACGGGCAAGCACAGATACGCAGTATTTT.

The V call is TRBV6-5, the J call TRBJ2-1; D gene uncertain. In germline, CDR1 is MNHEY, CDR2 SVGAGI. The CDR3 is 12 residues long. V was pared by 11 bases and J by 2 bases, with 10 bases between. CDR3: CAVGKAYNEQFF. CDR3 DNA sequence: TGTGCCGTTGGAAAAGCCTACAATGAGCAGTTCTTC.